This T cell receptor beta chain was sequenced in a study of OX40 agonist ivuxolimab in advanced cancers. V was shortened by 1 base and J by 5 bases, with 14 bases between the two germline ends. This CDR3 is built from 15 residues. The V gene's germline CDR1 is SGHTA and CDR2 FQGNSA. Sequencing was performed with immunoSEQ multiplex PCR; in TCRdb, only in-frame clones are kept and a portion is missing. Among tens of thousands of clones, roughly 80% were seen once, and the ten largest hold 20% to 25%. This clone was counted between two and nine times. This TCR derives from an adult with an advanced solid tumor such as melanoma, head and neck, liver or kidney cancer. The source material was CD4+ or CD8+ T cells sorted from blood, sampled in a trial of the OX40 agonist ivuxolimab. The chain carries TRBV7-2 and TRBJ2-5; possibly TRBD1 for D (6 bases). The CDR3 DNA follows: TGTGCCAGCAGCTTAGTTGCACAGGGAGCCGAGACCCAGTACTTC. Amino acids: CASSLVAQGAETQYF.